This T cell receptor beta chain was captured in a study of blood T cell repertoires in COVID-19. Data came from immunoSEQ multiplex PCR; TCRdb stores just in-frame clones and leaves some out. The sample lists about 290,000 clones; around 86% were seen once. This CDR3 contains 13 residues. Germline-derived CDR1 and CDR2 are MNHEY and SVGEGT. Trimming cost V 6 bases and J 5 bases, with 13 bases left between them. Sequencing used peripheral blood. This chain joins TRBV6-2 or TRBV6-3 and TRBJ2-5; TRBD1 might be the D (5 bases). This clonotype originated in a woman aged 30 to 39 with active or convalescent COVID-19. CDR3 protein: CASSRVGAETQYF. The CDR3 DNA reads TGTGCCAGCAGCCGAGTAGGGGCCGAGACCCAGTACTTC.